This note documents a single T cell receptor (beta chain) sequence. Its target is unknown. The source of the sample is a study of blood T cells in healthy people across ages. Study information: Template switching picked up about one barcoded beta molecule for each two T cells.

Study observations and caveats: Diversity figures based on one million T cells were deemed too low. There was a strong correlation between TCR beta diversity and naive T cell percentage. Unsorted PBMCs ruled out conclusive naive versus antigen-experienced comparison.

It was with a sample-barcoded 5' primer and a J-beta primer mix that a second PCR of about 6 to 12 cycles was run. MiXCR, applied by TCRdb to the 5' RACE reads, yields one record per CDR3 protein. The sample consists of about 640,000 distinct CDR3 sequences, about 53% of them appearing once. Sequencing was done on a sample of blood. The receptor comes from a man aged 55 to 70 in good health.

The DNA for the CDR3 is TGTGCCAGCAGCTTCCCAAACGTGGGCACTGAAGCTTTCTTT. Protein sequence: CASSFPNVGTEAFF. The J gene is TRBJ1-1, the V gene TRBV7-2; D is undetermined. V was trimmed by 3 bases and J by 4 bases, leaving 12 bases between them. CDR3 length: 14 residues. Germline V lookup: CDR1 SGHTA, CDR2 FQGNSA.